This T cell receptor (beta chain) originates from a study of T-cell reconstitution after alpha-beta-depleted transplantation in children (dated by TCRdb to about 2016). Background on the whole study: T-cell immune reconstitution after TCRalphabeta/CD19-depleted allogeneic hematopoietic cell transplantation in children was quantitatively tracked in the study by means of TCR repertoire profiling.

Counted from cysteine to phenylalanine, this CDR3 has 15 amino acids. Kept here is only the CDR3 DNA, which spans 45 bases and is read in frame from base 1. Trimming accounts for 5 bases at V and 12 bases at J, while the number of junction bases matched to no gene is 12. CDR1 and CDR2, looked up from the germline V gene (reference sequence), are MNHEY and SMNVEV. In this sample, this clonotype turned up a few times. Its antigen is still unknown. Base qualities are not recorded, but no much larger clone differs from it by a single base. Library generation was performed with PCR. Sequencing relied on an Illumina HiSeq 2500. Molecular barcoding was employed in the preparation of TCR libraries, with unique molecular identifiers being used to normalize TCRbeta repertoire quantification. TCRdb reanalyzed the raw reads on its own, using fastp at Q25 for trimming and MiXCR for clone calling, and kept in-frame beta chains. A single entry per CDR3 protein holds the most common genes and DNA from its merged rows. The sample data list approximately 520,000 distinct CDR3 sequences, and about 31% of these were observed just once. 2.4% of the sample belongs to the ten largest clones.

The sequencing used PBMCs from the stem cell graft donor, collected from the stem cell graft. The clonotype comes from a human donor who donated a stem cell graft to a child with aplastic anemia. The V gene is TRBV27 and the J gene is TRBJ2-1, and 11 junctional nucleotides match TRBD2. The CDR3 corresponds to CASSEGLAVQGRQFF. The DNA sequence follows: TGTGCCAGCAGTGAGGGACTAGCGGTTCAGGGTAGGCAGTTCTTC.